The rows below give T cell receptor beta chains drawn from one sample of a study of blood T cells in healthy people across ages. TCRdb analysed the 5' RACE reads with MiXCR anew, one entry per CDR3 protein. The table shows about 1.7 million distinct CDR3 sequences, with 25% to 30% occurring only once. What was sequenced was blood. Source of these receptors: a woman aged 25 to 39 in good health. Both conserved end residues are part of each CDR3. The order of the fields is J gene, V gene, CDR3 length, D gene, clone size, CDR3 protein, CDR3 DNA. The D gene is left open where the match is weak. Clone size is shown for a subset of rows, as once, few, many or a class of expanded clone.

TRBJ2-7,TRBV7-2,12,-,few,CASTSQLGEQYF,TGTGCCAGCACCTCCCAACTGGGCGAGCAGTACTTC
TRBJ2-3,TRBV5-1,16,TRBD1,few,CASSLTGAASTDTQYF,TGCGCCAGCAGCTTGACAGGGGCCGCTAGCACAGATACGCAGTATTTT
TRBJ2-5,TRBV3-1,17,-,-,CASSKSLSGRGQETQYF,TGTGCCAGCAGCAAGTCCCTCTCAGGCAGGGGCCAAGAGACCCAGTACTTC
TRBJ2-5,TRBV6-5,15,-,many,CASSLRGATYGTQYF,TGTGCCAGCAGCCTTAGAGGTGCAACCTACGGGACCCAGTACTTC
TRBJ2-1,TRBV3-1,16,TRBD2,-,CASSPLGGRAYNEQFF,TGTGCCAGCAGCCCTCTAGGCGGGAGAGCCTACAATGAGCAGTTCTTC
TRBJ2-1,TRBV18,13,-,-,CASSPPAGNEQFF,TGTGCCAGCTCACCTCCAGCAGGCAATGAGCAGTTCTTC
TRBJ2-5,TRBV5-1,12,-,many,CASSSEGETQYF,TGTGCCAGCAGCTCCGAGGGGGAGACCCAGTACTTC
TRBJ2-1,TRBV9,17,-,few,CASSTAPGISSYNEQFF,TGTGCCAGCAGCACAGCCCCTGGGATTAGCTCCTACAATGAGCAGTTCTTC
TRBJ2-3,TRBV20-1,13,TRBD2,-,CSPRGVPTDTQYF,TGCAGTCCACGGGGGGTCCCCACAGATACGCAGTATTTT
TRBJ2-7,TRBV29-1,14,TRBD1,few,CSAAGQGLSNEQYF,TGCAGCGCGGCTGGACAGGGTCTCAGCAATGAGCAGTACTTC
TRBJ2-3,TRBV10-3,13,-,-,CAITALARDTQYF,TGTGCCATCACGGCCCTGGCACGCGATACGCAGTATTTT
TRBJ2-5,TRBV9,16,-,-,CASSDRGAGPQETQYF,TGTGCCAGCAGCGATCGGGGGGCCGGACCACAAGAGACCCAGTACTTC
TRBJ1-5,TRBV7-2,14,-,-,CASSLVAYNQPQHF,TGTGCCAGCAGCTTAGTTGCCTACAATCAGCCCCAGCATTTT
TRBJ2-1,TRBV10-3,12,-,many,CAIKTENNEQFF,TGTGCCATTAAAACAGAGAACAATGAGCAGTTCTTC
TRBJ2-1,TRBV11-2,12,-,many,CASNLADNEQFF,TGTGCCAGCAATCTGGCGGACAATGAGCAGTTCTTC
TRBJ2-5,TRBV4-1,15,-,-,CASSQASVPTETQYF,TGCGCCAGCAGCCAAGCCTCGGTGCCAACGGAGACCCAGTACTTC
TRBJ2-7,TRBV5-1,16,-,-,CASSSSLGPMTEPQYF,TGCGCCAGCAGCTCTTCCCTTGGTCCCATGACAGAGCCCCAGTACTTC
TRBJ2-3,TRBV4-3,14,TRBD2,few,CASSPGTSEDTQYF,TGCGCCAGCAGCCCAGGGACTAGCGAGGATACGCAGTATTTT
TRBJ2-7,TRBV20-1,14,TRBD2,-,CSARRSGRSYEQYF,TGCAGTGCTAGACGGAGCGGGAGATCCTACGAGCAGTACTTC
TRBJ2-5,TRBV20-1,16,TRBD2,many,CSAATSGGGWEETQYF,TGCAGTGCCGCGACTAGCGGGGGGGGATGGGAAGAGACCCAGTACTTC
TRBJ2-7,TRBV3-1,14,TRBD1,-,CASSYGTGWDEQYF,TGTGCCAGCAGCTACGGGACAGGGTGGGACGAGCAGTACTTC
TRBJ2-7,TRBV12-3/TRBV12-4,12,TRBD1,-,CAVRDRDHEQYF,TGTGCCGTCCGGGACAGGGACCACGAGCAGTACTTC
TRBJ2-1,TRBV7-9,18,TRBD2,-,CASAGTSGISGAFGEQFF,TGTGCCTCAGCGGGGACTAGCGGCATTAGTGGGGCATTCGGTGAGCAGTTCTTC
TRBJ2-7,TRBV20-1,14,TRBD2,-,CSATERGPSYEQYF,TGCAGTGCTACCGAGCGGGGGCCCTCCTACGAGCAGTACTTC
TRBJ2-5,TRBV7-6,15,-,few,CASSLGTGLAETQYF,TGTGCCAGCAGCTTAGGGACGGGATTGGCAGAGACCCAGTACTTC
TRBJ2-7,TRBV18,13,TRBD1,-,CASSPGQGQEQYF,TGTGCCAGCTCACCAGGACAGGGACAGGAGCAGTACTTC
TRBJ2-7,TRBV6-5,13,-,many,CASSYSRQTEQYF,TGTGCCAGCAGTTACTCGAGACAAACCGAGCAGTACTTC
TRBJ1-2,TRBV5-1,13,-,-,CASKVGAPRGYTF,TGCGCCAGTAAAGTAGGGGCCCCGAGGGGCTACACCTTC
TRBJ1-1,TRBV6-5,15,-,few,CASSYGTLLNTEAFF,TGTGCCAGCAGTTACGGGACACTCCTGAACACTGAAGCTTTCTTT
TRBJ1-1,TRBV20-1,14,-,many,CSARDPRTNTEAFF,TGCAGTGCTAGAGATCCCAGAACGAACACTGAAGCTTTCTTT
TRBJ1-4,TRBV7-9,14,-,few,CATGHLSTNEKLFF,TGTGCCACCGGACACCTCTCAACTAATGAAAAACTGTTTTTT
TRBJ1-1,TRBV6-5,13,-,-,CASSYTGAAEAFF,TGTGCCAGCAGTTACACCGGGGCAGCTGAAGCTTTCTTT
TRBJ2-5,TRBV7-2,17,-,-,CASSQTSYGTPQETQYF,TGTGCCAGCAGCCAGACTTCATACGGGACGCCCCAAGAGACCCAGTACTTC
TRBJ2-2,TRBV2,15,-,-,CASSVRAGVAGELFF,TGTGCCAGCAGTGTGCGAGCGGGTGTGGCCGGGGAGCTGTTTTTT
TRBJ2-1,TRBV29-1,15,TRBD2,many,CSVETGTTPDNEQFF,TGCAGCGTGGAAACCGGGACTACCCCCGACAATGAGCAGTTCTTC
TRBJ2-4,TRBV12-3/TRBV12-4,14,TRBD1,few,CASSHRQGRDIQYF,TGTGCCAGCAGTCACAGACAGGGTCGGGACATTCAGTACTTC
TRBJ2-7,TRBV3-1,13,-,few,CASSHSGDYEQYF,TGTGCCAGCAGCCACTCCGGGGATTACGAGCAGTACTTC
TRBJ2-3,TRBV6-1,16,TRBD1,-,CASNRHAGGGTDTQYF,TGTGCCAGCAATCGTCACGCAGGGGGCGGCACAGATACGCAGTATTTT
TRBJ1-2,TRBV3-1,14,-,-,CASSQAEGRDGYTF,TGTGCCAGCAGCCAAGCAGAGGGTAGAGATGGCTACACCTTC
TRBJ1-1,TRBV2,12,-,few,CASTLSETEAFF,TGTGCCAGCACCCTCTCGGAGACTGAAGCTTTCTTT
TRBJ2-7,TRBV15,13,-,-,CATSRETGSEQYF,TGTGCCACCAGCAGAGAAACAGGGAGCGAGCAGTACTTC
TRBJ2-3,TRBV18,13,-,-,CASSWDLADTQYF,TGTGCCAGCTCCTGGGACTTAGCAGATACGCAGTATTTT
TRBJ2-5,TRBV5-6,15,TRBD1,few,CASSSGDRDYQTQYF,TGTGCCAGCAGCTCGGGGGACAGGGACTACCAGACCCAGTACTTC
TRBJ2-3,TRBV2,15,TRBD2,-,CASSEKQRGSDTQYF,TGTGCCAGCAGTGAAAAGCAGCGGGGCTCAGATACGCAGTATTTT
TRBJ2-5,TRBV29-1,13,-,-,CSADLRGGETQYF,TGCAGCGCTGATCTACGGGGTGGGGAGACCCAGTACTTC
TRBJ1-2,TRBV7-2,16,TRBD1,-,CASSFTGAGGDYGYTF,TGTGCCAGCAGCTTTACCGGGGCAGGGGGCGACTATGGCTACACCTTC
TRBJ1-5,TRBV9,17,TRBD1,-,CASSAPLTGGGNQPQHF,TGTGCCAGCAGCGCTCCCTTGACAGGGGGCGGCAATCAGCCCCAGCATTTT
TRBJ1-2,TRBV7-9,15,TRBD1,-,CASSTLRGSNYGYTF,TGTGCCAGCAGCACCCTCAGGGGGTCTAACTATGGCTACACCTTC